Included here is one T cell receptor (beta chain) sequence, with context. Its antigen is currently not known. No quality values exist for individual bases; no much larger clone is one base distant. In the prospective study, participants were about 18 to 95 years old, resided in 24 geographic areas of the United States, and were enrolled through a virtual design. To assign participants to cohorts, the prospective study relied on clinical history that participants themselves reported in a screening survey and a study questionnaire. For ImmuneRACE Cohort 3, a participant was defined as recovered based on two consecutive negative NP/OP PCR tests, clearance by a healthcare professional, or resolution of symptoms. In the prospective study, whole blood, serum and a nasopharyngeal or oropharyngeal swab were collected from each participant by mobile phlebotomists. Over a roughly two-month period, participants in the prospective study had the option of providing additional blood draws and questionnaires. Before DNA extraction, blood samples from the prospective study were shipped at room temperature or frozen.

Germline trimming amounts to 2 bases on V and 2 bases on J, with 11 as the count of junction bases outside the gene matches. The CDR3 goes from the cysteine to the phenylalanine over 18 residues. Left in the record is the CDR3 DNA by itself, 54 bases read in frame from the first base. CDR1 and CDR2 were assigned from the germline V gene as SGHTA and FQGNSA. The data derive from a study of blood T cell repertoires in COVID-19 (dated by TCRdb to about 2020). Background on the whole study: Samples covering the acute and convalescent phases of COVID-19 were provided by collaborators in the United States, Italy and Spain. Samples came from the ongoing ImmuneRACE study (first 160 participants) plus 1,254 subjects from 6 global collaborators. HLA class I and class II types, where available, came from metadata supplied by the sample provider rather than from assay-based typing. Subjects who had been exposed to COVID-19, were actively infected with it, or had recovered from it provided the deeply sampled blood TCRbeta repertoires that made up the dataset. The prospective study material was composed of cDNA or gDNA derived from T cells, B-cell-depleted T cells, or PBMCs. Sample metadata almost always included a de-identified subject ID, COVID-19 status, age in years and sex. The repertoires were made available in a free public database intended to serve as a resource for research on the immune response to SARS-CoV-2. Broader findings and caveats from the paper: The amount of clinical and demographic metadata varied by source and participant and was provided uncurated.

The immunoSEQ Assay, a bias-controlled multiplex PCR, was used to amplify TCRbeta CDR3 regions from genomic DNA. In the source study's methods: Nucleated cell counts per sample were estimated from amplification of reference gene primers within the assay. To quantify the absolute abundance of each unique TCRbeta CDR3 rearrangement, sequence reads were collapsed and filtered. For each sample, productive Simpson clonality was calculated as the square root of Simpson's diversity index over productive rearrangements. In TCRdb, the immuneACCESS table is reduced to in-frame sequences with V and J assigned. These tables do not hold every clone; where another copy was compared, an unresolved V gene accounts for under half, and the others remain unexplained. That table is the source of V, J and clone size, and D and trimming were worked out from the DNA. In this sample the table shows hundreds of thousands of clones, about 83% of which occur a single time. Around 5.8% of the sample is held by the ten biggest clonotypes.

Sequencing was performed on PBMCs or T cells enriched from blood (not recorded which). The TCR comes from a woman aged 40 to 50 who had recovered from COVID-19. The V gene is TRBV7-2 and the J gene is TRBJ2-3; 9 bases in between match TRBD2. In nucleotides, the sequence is TGTGCCAGCAGCTTAAGGCGTGGGCTAGCGGGAACCACAGATACGCAGTATTTT. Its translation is CASSLRRGLAGTTDTQYF.